The clone carrying this T cell receptor (beta chain) was counted many times. This sample is part of a study of CD8+ T cells in alopecia areata. Whole-study context: Treated individuals took tofacitinib by mouth, 5 to 10 mg twice daily.

Once RNA had been extracted, it was reverse transcribed into cDNA to act as the sequencing template. The table came from immunoSEQ multiplex PCR; TCRdb's copy has only in-frame clones and leaves some out. This sample has 210,000 or so clones, with approximately 72% found just once. Treatment in this sample: oral pan-JAK inhibitor, 5-10 mg twice daily. Sampling of alopecia areata patients yielded lesional scalp punch biopsies as well as peripheral blood. The sequencing here drew on CD4+ T cells sorted from blood, taken around week 46, from a patient treated with tofacitinib. This TCR derives from a human donor with alopecia areata.

The CDR3 region has the DNA TGCAGCGTTGTCGGAAATGCCTACGAGCAGTACTTC. Protein sequence: CSVVGNAYEQYF. This chain uses TRBV29-1 with TRBJ2-7, with D uncertain. This CDR3 is built from 12 residues. The germline V gene has CDR1 SQVTM and CDR2 ANQGSEA. V lost 4 bases, J lost 2 bases, and 9 bases lay in between.